This TCR beta chain was identified in a study of cytomegalovirus exposure and HLA in healthy donors. The PCR contained 60 Vbeta and 13 Jbeta primers. Produced via immunoSEQ multiplex PCR; TCRdb's table is partial and in-frame only. The sample contains 130,000 to 150,000 clones, roughly 76% of which appear only once. This clonotype originated in a human donor in good health. Sequencing was performed on PBMCs.

The DNA for the CDR3 is TGTGCCAGCAGCCCACCCGGGCAGCCCCAGCATTTT. It translates to CASSPPGQPQHF. The V call is TRBV7-6, the J call TRBJ1-5; D remains unclear. Trimming took off 5 bases at V and 7 bases at J, with 9 bases between the two ends. This CDR3 has 12 residues. In germline, CDR1 is SGHVS, CDR2 FNYEAQ. The variable domain in full, completed from reference TRBV7-6 and TRBJ1-5, reads GAGVSQSPRYKVTKRGQDVALRCDPISGHVSLYWYRQALGQGPEFLTYFNYEAQQDKSGLPNDRFSAERPEGSISTLTIQRTEQRDSAMYRCASSPPGQPQHFGDGTRLSIL.